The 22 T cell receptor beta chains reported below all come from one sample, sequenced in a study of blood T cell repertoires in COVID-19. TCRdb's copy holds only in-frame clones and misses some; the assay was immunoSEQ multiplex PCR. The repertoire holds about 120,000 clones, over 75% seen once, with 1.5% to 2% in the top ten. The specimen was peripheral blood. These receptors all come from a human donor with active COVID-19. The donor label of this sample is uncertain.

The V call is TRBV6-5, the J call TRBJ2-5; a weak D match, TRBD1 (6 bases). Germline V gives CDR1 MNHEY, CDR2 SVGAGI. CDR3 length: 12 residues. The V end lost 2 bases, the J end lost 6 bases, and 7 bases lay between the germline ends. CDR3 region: CASSYGQQTQYF. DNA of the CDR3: TGTGCCAGCAGTTACGGACAGCAGACCCAGTACTTC.

The CDR3 sequence is CASSYGAGRRDNQPQHF. The CDR3 nucleotides read TGTGCCAGCAGCTACGGAGCGGGCCGGAGGGACAATCAGCCCCAGCATTTT. The chain recombines TRBV6-4 with TRBJ1-5; D not resolved. CDR1 is MRHNA, CDR2 SNTAGT, per germline. The CDR3 totals 17 residues. The V end was cut by 6 bases, the J end by 3 bases, with 21 bases between.

Here the CDR3 DNA reads TGTGCCAGCAGCTCAGAATTAGTCCCCGGGACAGTGGGAGCTAATGAAAAACTGTTTTTT. As protein: CASSSELVPGTVGANEKLFF. This sequence joins TRBV7-8 and TRBJ1-4; the match to TRBD1 covers 7 bases. Germline lookup yields CDR1 SGHVS and CDR2 FQNEAQ. With V trimmed by 4 bases and J by 3 bases, 20 bases remained unmatched. There are 20 residues in the CDR3.

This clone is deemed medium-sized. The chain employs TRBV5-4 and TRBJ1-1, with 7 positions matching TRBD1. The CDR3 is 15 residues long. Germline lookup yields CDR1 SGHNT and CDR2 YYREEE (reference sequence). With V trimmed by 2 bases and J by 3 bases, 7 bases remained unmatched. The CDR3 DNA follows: TGTGCCAGCAGCTTCGACGTTACAGGGGACACTGAAGCTTTCTTT. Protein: CASSFDVTGDTEAFF. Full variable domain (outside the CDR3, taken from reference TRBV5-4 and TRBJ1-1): ETGVTQSPTHLIKTRGQQVTLRCSSQSGHNTVSWYQQALGQGPQFIFQYYREEENGRGNFPPRFSGLQFPNYSSELNVNALELDDSALYLCASSFDVTGDTEAFFGQGTRLTVV.

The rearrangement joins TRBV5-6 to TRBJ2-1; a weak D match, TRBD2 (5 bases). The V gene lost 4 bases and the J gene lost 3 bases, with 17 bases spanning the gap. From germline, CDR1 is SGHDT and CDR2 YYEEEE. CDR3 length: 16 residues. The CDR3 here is CASSIKHGLRYNEQFF. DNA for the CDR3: TGTGCCAGCAGCATCAAGCACGGACTCCGCTACAATGAGCAGTTCTTC.

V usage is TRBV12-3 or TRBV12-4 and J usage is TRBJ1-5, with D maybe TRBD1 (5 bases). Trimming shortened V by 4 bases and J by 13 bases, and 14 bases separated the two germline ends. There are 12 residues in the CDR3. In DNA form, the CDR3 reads TGTGCCAGCAGTTCGGCAGGACAACCACAGCATTTT. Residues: CASSSAGQPQHF.

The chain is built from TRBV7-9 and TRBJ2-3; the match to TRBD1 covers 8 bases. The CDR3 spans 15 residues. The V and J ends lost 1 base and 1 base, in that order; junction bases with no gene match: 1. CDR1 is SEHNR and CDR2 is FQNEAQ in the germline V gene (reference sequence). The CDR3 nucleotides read TGTGCCAGCAGCTTAGTGGGACAGGGCACAGATACGCAGTATTTT. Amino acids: CASSLVGQGTDTQYF. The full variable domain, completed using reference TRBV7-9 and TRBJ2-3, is DTGVSQNPRHKITKRGQNVTFRCDPISEHNRLYWYRQTLGQGPEFLTYFQNEAQLEKSRLLSDRFSAERPKGSFSTLEIQRTEQGDSAMYLCASSLVGQGTDTQYFGPGTRLTVL.

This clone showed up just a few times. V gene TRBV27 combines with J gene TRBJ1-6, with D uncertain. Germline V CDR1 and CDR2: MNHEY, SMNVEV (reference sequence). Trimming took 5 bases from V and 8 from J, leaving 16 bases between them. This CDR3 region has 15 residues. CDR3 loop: CASSPLGRYDSPLHF. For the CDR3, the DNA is TGTGCCAGCAGTCCCCTCGGGAGGTATGATTCACCCCTCCACTTT.

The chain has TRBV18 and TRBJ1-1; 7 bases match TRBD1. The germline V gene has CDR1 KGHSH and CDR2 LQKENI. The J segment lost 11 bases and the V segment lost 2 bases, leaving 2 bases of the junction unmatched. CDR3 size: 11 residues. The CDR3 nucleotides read TGTGCCAGCTCACCAGGGACAGTGGCTTTCTTT. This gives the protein CASSPGTVAFF.

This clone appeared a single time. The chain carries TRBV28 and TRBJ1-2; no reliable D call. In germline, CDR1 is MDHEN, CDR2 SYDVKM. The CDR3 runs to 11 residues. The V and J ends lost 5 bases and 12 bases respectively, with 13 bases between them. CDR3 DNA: TGTGCCAGCAGTGCCGGGAGGCGGAACACCTTC. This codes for CASSAGRRNTF.

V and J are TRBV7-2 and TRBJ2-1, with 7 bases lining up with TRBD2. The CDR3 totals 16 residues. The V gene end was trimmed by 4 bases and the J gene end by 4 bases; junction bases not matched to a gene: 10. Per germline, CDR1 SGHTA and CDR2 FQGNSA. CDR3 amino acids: CASSSTLAQIYNEQFF. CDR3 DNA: TGTGCCAGCAGCTCCACACTAGCGCAGATATACAATGAGCAGTTCTTC. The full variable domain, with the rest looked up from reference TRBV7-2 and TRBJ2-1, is GAGVSQSPSNKVTEKGKDVELRCDPISGHTALYWYRQSLGQGLEFLIYFQGNSAPDKSGLPSDRFSAERTGGSVSTLTIQRTQQEDSAVYLCASSSTLAQIYNEQFFGPGTRLTVL.

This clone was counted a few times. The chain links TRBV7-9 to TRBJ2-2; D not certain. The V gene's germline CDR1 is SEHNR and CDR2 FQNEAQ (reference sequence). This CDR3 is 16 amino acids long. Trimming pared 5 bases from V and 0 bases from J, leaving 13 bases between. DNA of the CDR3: TGTGCCAGCAGCATATATAGTCGAACGAACACCGGGGAGCTGTTTTTT. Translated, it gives CASSIYSRTNTGELFF.

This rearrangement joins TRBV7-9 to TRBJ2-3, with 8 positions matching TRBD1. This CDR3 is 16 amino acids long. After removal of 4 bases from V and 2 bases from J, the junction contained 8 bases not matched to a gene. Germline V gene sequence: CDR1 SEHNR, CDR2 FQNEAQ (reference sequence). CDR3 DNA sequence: TGTGCCAGCAGCTCCCGGGACAGGACGGTCACAGATACGCAGTATTTT. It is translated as CASSSRDRTVTDTQYF.

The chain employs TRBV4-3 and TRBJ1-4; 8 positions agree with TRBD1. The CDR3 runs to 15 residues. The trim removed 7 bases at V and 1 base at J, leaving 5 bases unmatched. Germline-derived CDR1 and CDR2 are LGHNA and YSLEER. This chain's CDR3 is CASKRTGRTNEKLFF. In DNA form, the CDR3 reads TGCGCCAGCAAAAGGACAGGGAGAACTAATGAAAAACTGTTTTTT.

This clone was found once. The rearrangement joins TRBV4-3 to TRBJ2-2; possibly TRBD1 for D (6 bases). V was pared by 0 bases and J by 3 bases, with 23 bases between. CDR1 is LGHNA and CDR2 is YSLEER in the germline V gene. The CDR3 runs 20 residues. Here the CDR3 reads CASSQDQFRTDRADTGELFF. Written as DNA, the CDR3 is TGCGCCAGCAGCCAAGATCAATTTCGGACAGATAGGGCGGACACCGGGGAGCTGTTTTTT.

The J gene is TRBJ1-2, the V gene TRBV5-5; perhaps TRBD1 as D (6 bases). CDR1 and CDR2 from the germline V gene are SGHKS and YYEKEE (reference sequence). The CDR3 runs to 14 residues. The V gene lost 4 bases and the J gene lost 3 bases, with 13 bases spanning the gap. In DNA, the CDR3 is TGTGCCAGCAGCCTCTGGGAGGGGGACTATGGCTACACCTTC. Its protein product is CASSLWEGDYGYTF.

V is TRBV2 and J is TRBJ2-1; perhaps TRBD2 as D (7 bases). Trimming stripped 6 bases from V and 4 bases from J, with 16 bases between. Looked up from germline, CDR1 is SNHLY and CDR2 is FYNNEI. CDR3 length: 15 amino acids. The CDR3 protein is CASRGGADLYNEQFF. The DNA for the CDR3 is TGTGCCAGCAGGGGGGGGGCGGATCTTTACAATGAGCAGTTCTTC. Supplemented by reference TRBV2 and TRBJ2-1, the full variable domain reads EPEVTQTPSHQVTQMGQEVILRCVPISNHLYFYWYRQILGQKVEFLVSFYNNEISEKSEIFDDQFSVERPDGSNFTLKIRSTKLEDSAMYFCASRGGADLYNEQFFGPGTRLTVL.

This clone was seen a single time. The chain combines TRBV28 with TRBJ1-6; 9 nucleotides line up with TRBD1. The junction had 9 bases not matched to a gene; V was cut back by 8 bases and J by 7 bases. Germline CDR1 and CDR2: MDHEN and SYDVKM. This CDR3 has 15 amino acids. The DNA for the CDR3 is TGTGCCAGCGGGGGTCTGGGGACAGGGAATTCACCCCTCCACTTT. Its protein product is CASGGLGTGNSPLHF.

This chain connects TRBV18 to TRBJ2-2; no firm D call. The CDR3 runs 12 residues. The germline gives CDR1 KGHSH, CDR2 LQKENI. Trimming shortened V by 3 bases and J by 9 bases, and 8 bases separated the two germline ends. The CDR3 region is CASSPQVWELFF. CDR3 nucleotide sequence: TGTGCCAGCTCACCCCAGGTTTGGGAGCTGTTTTTT.

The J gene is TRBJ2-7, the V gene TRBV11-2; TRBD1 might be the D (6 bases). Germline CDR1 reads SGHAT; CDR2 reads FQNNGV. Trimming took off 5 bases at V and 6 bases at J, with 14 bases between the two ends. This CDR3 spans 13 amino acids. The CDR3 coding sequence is TGTGCCAGCAGCCCCCGGACAGTGGGCGAGCAGTACTTC. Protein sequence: CASSPRTVGEQYF.

The CDR3 loop is CSASDRGTGDEQYF. The CDR3 nucleotides are TGCAGTGCTAGTGATCGGGGGACCGGGGACGAGCAGTACTTC. The chain has TRBV20-1 and TRBJ2-7; maybe TRBD2 (6 bases). Germline CDR1 and CDR2: DFQATT and SNEGSKA (reference sequence). The germline V and J ends were trimmed by 3 bases and 5 bases, with 17 bases remaining between them. The CDR3 loop spans 14 amino acids.

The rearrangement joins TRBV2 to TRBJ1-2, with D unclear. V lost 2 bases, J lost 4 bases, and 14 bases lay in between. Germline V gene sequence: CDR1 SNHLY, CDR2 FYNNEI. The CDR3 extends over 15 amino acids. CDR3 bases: TGTGCCAGCAGTGAATCGTTCGCAGCGTTCTATGGCTACACCTTC. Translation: CASSESFAAFYGYTF.